The T cell receptor (beta chain) described here comes from a study of blood T cell repertoires in COVID-19. Across the study: COVID-19 samples, acute and convalescent, were from the United States, Italy and Spain. The analysed material was cDNA or gDNA that came from T cells, B-cell-depleted T cells, or PBMCs.

The CDR3 length is 15 residues. Original analysis: From reference gene primer amplification, estimates of nucleated cell counts were derived. Libraries were prepared by immunoSEQ multiplex PCR; TCRdb keeps only in-frame clonotypes and omits some of them. The V and J calls and clone size come from that table; D and trimming were worked out from the DNA. The data hold around 190,000 clones, with around 83% observed a single time. Sequences were obtained from peripheral blood. This TCR was recovered from a human donor in a cohort sampled during active COVID-19. The chain links TRBV21-1 to TRBJ2-2; the table's D gene call, TRBD1, was not cross checked with the DNA. TRBV21-1 is a documented pseudogene. The CDR3 DNA is TGTGCCAGCAGCAAAAGGGGACAGGGCGTCGGGGAGCTGTTTTTT. This codes for CASSKRGQGVGELFF.